A selection of T cell receptor beta chains follows, all from one sample in a study of T cells in Graves' hyperthyroidism and ophthalmopathy. TCRdb reprocessed the multiplex PCR reads with MiXCR, giving one entry per CDR3 protein. The data hold some 400,000 distinct CDR3 sequences, with approximately 12% observed a single time. The specimen was blood. The receptors were sampled from a young man with Graves' hyperthyroidism that later progressed to Graves' ophthalmopathy. Each CDR3 is given with its conserved first and last residue. Fields, in order: CDR3 protein, V gene, clone size, J gene. Clone size is stated in some rows and not others, as once, few, many or a class when expanded.

cdr3_aa: CATSDLRDRPQADTQYF
v_call: TRBV24-1
clone_size: NA
j_call: TRBJ2-3

cdr3_aa: CASSSHRGGGHTEASF
v_call: TRBV12-3/TRBV12-4
clone_size: few
j_call: TRBJ1-1

cdr3_aa: CASDHGGKEKVTEAFF
v_call: TRBV12-5
clone_size: many
j_call: TRBJ1-1

cdr3_aa: CAISDAPGLDRNTEAFF
v_call: TRBV10-3
clone_size: NA
j_call: TRBJ1-1

cdr3_aa: CAISERQGAGNTEAFF
v_call: TRBV10-3
clone_size: many
j_call: TRBJ1-1

cdr3_aa: CAISDAGAVGYTF
v_call: TRBV10-3
clone_size: few
j_call: TRBJ1-2

cdr3_aa: CATSDLAGGDTGNTIYF
v_call: TRBV24-1
clone_size: many
j_call: TRBJ1-3

cdr3_aa: CASSNRGEKLFF
v_call: TRBV18
clone_size: few
j_call: TRBJ1-4

cdr3_aa: CASSSFISNEQFF
v_call: TRBV5-4
clone_size: NA
j_call: TRBJ2-1

cdr3_aa: CASSFRAPGGYTF
v_call: TRBV6-1
clone_size: many
j_call: TRBJ1-2

cdr3_aa: CALDSREKLFF
v_call: TRBV30
clone_size: many
j_call: TRBJ1-4

cdr3_aa: CASSQDGNSGSYEQYF
v_call: TRBV4-1
clone_size: few
j_call: TRBJ2-7

cdr3_aa: CASSGRRPNTGELFF
v_call: TRBV18
clone_size: few
j_call: TRBJ2-2

cdr3_aa: CASSLKPELAGTDTQYF
v_call: TRBV4-1
clone_size: few
j_call: TRBJ2-3

cdr3_aa: CASSLEGSGTEAFF
v_call: TRBV12-3/TRBV12-4
clone_size: many
j_call: TRBJ1-1

cdr3_aa: CASSFQGAMSDTQYF
v_call: TRBV12-3/TRBV12-4
clone_size: many
j_call: TRBJ2-3

cdr3_aa: CASSSPETAGGNGGDEQFF
v_call: TRBV6-1
clone_size: many
j_call: TRBJ2-1

cdr3_aa: CASSVAGTGTLFFIEQYF
v_call: TRBV9
clone_size: NA
j_call: TRBJ2-7